This TCR beta chain derives from a study of T cell repertoires in cytomegalovirus infection. The overall study: A matching HLA type, together with CMV infection, was signaled by public TCR beta signatures. Study-wide results and limits: Identification of carriers of CMV plus the relevant HLA was achieved through cumulative public TCR beta family frequency. Ex vivo responses were dominated by HLA-C-restricted CMV-specific TCR beta clonotypes.

This clonotype was detected many times. Its antigen remains unidentified. TCRdb re-called the reads with MiXCR, one entry per CDR3 protein. The sample carries hundreds of thousands of distinct CDR3 sequences, about a sixth recorded once. Germline V gene lookup returns CDR1 SGHTS and CDR2 YDEGEE. The CDR3 spans 13 residues. V was clipped by 1 base and J by 5 bases, with 9 bases between them. The chain has TRBV5-8 and TRBJ1-1; D is undetermined. The specimen sequenced was PBMCs. This receptor was obtained from a human donor in good health (CMV status not recorded). Some clones in this sample may be carry-over from other donors' samples. The CDR3 reads CASSLWVDTEAFF. The CDR3 bases are TGTGCCAGCAGCTTGTGGGTAGATACTGAAGCTTTCTTT.